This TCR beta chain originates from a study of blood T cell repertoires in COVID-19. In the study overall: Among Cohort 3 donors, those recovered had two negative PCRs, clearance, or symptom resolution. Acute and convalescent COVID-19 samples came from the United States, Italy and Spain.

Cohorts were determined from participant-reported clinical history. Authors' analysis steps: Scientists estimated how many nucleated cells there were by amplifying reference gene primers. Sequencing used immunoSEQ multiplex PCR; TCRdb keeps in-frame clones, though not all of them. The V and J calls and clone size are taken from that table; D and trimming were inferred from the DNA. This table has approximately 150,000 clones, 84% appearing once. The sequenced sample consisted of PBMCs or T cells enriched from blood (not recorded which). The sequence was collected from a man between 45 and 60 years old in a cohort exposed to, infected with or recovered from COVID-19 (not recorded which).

CDR3 DNA sequence: TGTGCCAGCAGCCCCCCCCTAGAGACCTCTTCCTACGAGCAGTACTTC. This sequence encodes CASSPPLETSSYEQYF. The chain links TRBV11-3 to TRBJ2-7; no reliable D call. The V gene lost 5 bases and the J gene lost 1 base, with 18 bases spanning the gap. Germline V gene lookup returns CDR1 SGHNT and CDR2 YENEEA. This CDR3 is 16 amino acids long.